The clone carrying this TCR beta chain has only one observation. No antigen is known for it. This sample is drawn from a study of T cell responses to AZD1222 COVID-19 vaccine. Study-wide results and limits: Mostly white British, mostly female donors; authors suggested clonal diversity may be underestimated.

The V gene's germline CDR1 is SQVTM and CDR2 ANQGSEA. J gave up 0 bases and V 7 bases, and 5 bases lay outside the gene matches. CDR3 length: 14 residues. The data were produced by immunoSEQ multiplex PCR, yet TCRdb's version contains in-frame clones alone and is incomplete. The table has under 200,000 clones, around 90% seen once. This rearrangement joins TRBV29-1 to TRBJ2-7; TRBD2 matches at 11 bases. The specimen comprised peripheral blood, sampled 28 days after the second AZD1222 dose. The receptor was isolated from an adult who received the AZD1222 COVID-19 vaccine. DNA of the CDR3: TGCAGCGGGGGACTAGCGGAGGGCTCCTACGAGCAGTACTTC. It yields the protein CSGGLAEGSYEQYF.